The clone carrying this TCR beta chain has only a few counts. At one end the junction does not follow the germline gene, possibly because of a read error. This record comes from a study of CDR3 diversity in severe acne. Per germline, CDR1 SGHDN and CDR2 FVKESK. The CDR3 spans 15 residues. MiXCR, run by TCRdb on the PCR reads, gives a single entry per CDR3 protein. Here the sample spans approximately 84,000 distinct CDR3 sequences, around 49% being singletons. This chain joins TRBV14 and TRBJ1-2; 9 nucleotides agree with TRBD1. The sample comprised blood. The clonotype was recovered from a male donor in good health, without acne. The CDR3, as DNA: TGTGCCAGCAGCTACTACAGGGGGCGCAACTACGGCTACACCTTC. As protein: CASSYYRGRNYGYTF.